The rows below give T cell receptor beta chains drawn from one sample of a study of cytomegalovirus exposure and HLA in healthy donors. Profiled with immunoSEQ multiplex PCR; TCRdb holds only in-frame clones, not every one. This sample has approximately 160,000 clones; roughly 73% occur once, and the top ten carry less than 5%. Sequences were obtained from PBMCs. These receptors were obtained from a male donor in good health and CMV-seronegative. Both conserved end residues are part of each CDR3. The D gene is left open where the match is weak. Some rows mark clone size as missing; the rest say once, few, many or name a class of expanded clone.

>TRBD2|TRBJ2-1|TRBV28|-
CASSLARTSGRNEQFF
TGTGCCAGCAGTCTAGCACGGACTAGCGGGAGAAATGAGCAGTTCTTC
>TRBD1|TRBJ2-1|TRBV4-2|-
CASSQGDRGGYNEQFF
TGTGCCAGCAGCCAGGGGGACAGGGGGGGATACAATGAGCAGTTCTTC
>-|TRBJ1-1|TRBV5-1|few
CASSLGPSNTEAFF
TGCGCCAGCAGCCTTGGCCCGTCGAACACTGAAGCTTTCTTT
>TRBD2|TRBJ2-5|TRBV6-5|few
CAVRLAAPETQYF
TGTGCCGTGCGACTAGCGGCGCCCGAGACCCAGTACTTC
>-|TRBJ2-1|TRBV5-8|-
CASSPRVEQFF
TGTGCCAGCAGCCCCAGGGTAGAGCAGTTCTTC
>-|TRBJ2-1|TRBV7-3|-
CASSLSGADEQFF
TGTGCCAGCAGCTTAAGCGGGGCGGATGAGCAGTTCTTC
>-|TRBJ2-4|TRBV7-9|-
CASSLTVNIQYF
TGTGCCAGCAGCTTGACAGTAAACATTCAGTACTTC
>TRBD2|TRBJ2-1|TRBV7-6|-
CASSDSGGLDEQFF
TGTGCCAGCAGCGACAGCGGGGGGTTAGATGAGCAGTTCTTC
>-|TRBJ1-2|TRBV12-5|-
CASGLGPTGPYGYTF
TGTGCTAGTGGTTTGGGCCCTACAGGGCCCTATGGCTACACCTTC
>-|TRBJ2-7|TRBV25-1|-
CASSEAGRYEQYF
TGTGCCAGCAGTGAAGCAGGGCGCTACGAGCAGTACTTC
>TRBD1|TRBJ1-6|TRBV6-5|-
CASSSRDRATPLHF
TGTGCCAGCAGTTCCCGGGACAGGGCAACTCCCCTCCACTTT
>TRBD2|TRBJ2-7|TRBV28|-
CASILPGGEQYF
TGTGCCAGCATCCTCCCGGGGGGCGAGCAGTACTTC
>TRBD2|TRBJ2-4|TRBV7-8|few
CASSLRGSGGQNIQYF
TGTGCCAGCAGCTTAAGGGGAAGCGGGGGGCAGAACATTCAGTACTTC
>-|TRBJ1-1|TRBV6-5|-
CASTYSGGRNTEAFF
TGTGCCAGCACCTACTCTGGAGGGCGAAACACTGAAGCTTTCTTT
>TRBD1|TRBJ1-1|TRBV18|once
CASSQQGARAEAFF
TGTGCCAGCTCACAGCAGGGGGCGCGGGCTGAAGCTTTCTTT
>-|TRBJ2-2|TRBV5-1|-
CASSLGRINTGELFF
TGCGCCAGCAGCTTGGGGCGGATAAACACCGGGGAGCTGTTTTTT
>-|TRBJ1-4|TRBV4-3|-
CASSQDRATNEKLFF
TGCGCCAGCAGCCAAGATCGGGCAACTAATGAAAAACTGTTTTTT
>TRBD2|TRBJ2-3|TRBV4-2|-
CASSQGSSGGNTQYF
TGTGCCAGCAGCCAAGGATCTAGCGGGGGTAATACGCAGTATTTT
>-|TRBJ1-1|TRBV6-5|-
CASTRGGERTEAFF
TGTGCCAGCACTCGGGGGGGGGAAAGAACTGAAGCTTTCTTT
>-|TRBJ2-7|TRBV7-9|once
CASSFPSRSGTPILREQYF
TGTGCCAGCAGCTTCCCCTCCCGATCTGGGACACCGATCCTACGGGAGCAGTACTTC
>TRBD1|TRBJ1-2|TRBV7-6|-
CASSQVGQVYGYTF
TGTGCCAGCAGCCAAGTCGGACAGGTCTATGGCTACACCTTC
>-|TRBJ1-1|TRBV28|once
CASSLTGTPTEAFF
TGTGCCAGCAGCCTTACCGGGACACCGACTGAAGCTTTCTTT
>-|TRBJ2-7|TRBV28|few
CASSPPTTSEQYF
TGTGCCAGCAGTCCCCCGACGACATCCGAGCAGTACTTC
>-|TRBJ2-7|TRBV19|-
CASSIRGPSYEQYF
TGTGCCAGTAGTATTAGGGGCCCCTCCTACGAGCAGTACTTC
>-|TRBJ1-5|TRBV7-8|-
CASSLGRQDNQPQHF
TGTGCCAGCAGCTTAGGGCGTCAGGACAATCAGCCCCAGCATTTT
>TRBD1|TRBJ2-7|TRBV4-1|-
CASSQVTGKLDEQYF
TGCGCCAGCAGCCAAGTGACAGGGAAGCTTGACGAGCAGTACTTC
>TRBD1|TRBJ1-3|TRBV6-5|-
CATRQGPSGNTIYF
TGTGCCACCAGACAGGGGCCCTCTGGAAACACCATATATTTT
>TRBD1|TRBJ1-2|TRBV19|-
CASSKQGSYGYTF
TGTGCCAGTTCCAAACAGGGGAGCTATGGCTACACCTTC
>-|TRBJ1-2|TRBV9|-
CASSVEAGAGSYTF
TGTGCCAGCAGCGTAGAGGCAGGGGCGGGTAGCTACACCTTC
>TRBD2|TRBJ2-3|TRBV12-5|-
CASGIRAGARDTQYF
TGTGCTAGTGGTATCCGAGCGGGGGCGAGGGATACGCAGTATTTT
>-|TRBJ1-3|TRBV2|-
CASKGDSGNTIYF
TGTGCCAGCAAGGGGGACTCTGGAAACACCATATATTTT
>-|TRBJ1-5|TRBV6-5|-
CASSHGVGQPQHF
TGTGCCAGCAGCCACGGGGTGGGTCAGCCCCAGCATTTT
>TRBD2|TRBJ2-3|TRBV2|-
CASSVETSGRSTQYF
TGTGCCAGCAGTGTCGAGACTAGCGGGAGAAGTACGCAGTATTTT
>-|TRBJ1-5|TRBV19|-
CASSIFSSNQPQHF
TGTGCCAGTAGTATATTTAGTAGCAATCAGCCCCAGCATTTT
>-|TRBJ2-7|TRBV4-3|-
CASSQEWQTYEQYF
TGCGCCAGCAGCCAAGAATGGCAGACCTACGAGCAGTACTTC
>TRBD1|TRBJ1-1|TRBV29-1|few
CSGDRGNTEAFF
TGCAGCGGGGACAGGGGGAACACTGAAGCTTTCTTT
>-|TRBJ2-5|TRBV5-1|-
CASRGAPGETQYF
TGCGCCAGCAGAGGAGCCCCTGGGGAGACCCAGTACTTC